This T cell receptor beta chain was documented in a study of radiotherapy plus CTLA-4 blockade in lung cancer. The CDR3 sequence is 11 residues long. The germline CDR1 and CDR2 sequences are SEHNR and FQNEAQ (reference sequence). The V end lost 5 bases, the J end lost 10 bases, and 11 bases lay between the germline ends. This clone was counted a single time. TCRdb's copy holds only in-frame clones and misses some; the assay was immunoSEQ multiplex PCR. The sample carries more than 75,000 clones, around 74% recorded once. The rearrangement links TRBV7-9 to TRBJ2-5; D is perhaps TRBD1 (5 bases). This clonotype was sampled from a human donor with non-small cell lung cancer who had a partial response to radiotherapy plus ipilimumab. Some clones in this sample may be carry-over from other donors' samples. Source: peripheral blood, taken from a patient treated with radiotherapy plus ipilimumab. The CDR3 region is CASSATRDQYF. CDR3 DNA: TGTGCCAGCAGCGCAACCAGGGACCAGTACTTC.